These T cell receptor beta chains were read from a single sample in a study of blood T cell repertoires in COVID-19. The data were produced by immunoSEQ multiplex PCR, yet TCRdb's version contains in-frame clones alone and is incomplete. Counted here are roughly 250,000 clones, roughly 85% occurring once; the ten biggest clones make up just under 1%. The sample comprised peripheral blood. The receptors originated from a man in his forties with acute or convalescent COVID-19. Both conserved end residues are part of each CDR3. D genes are given only for firm matches. Size is omitted from some rows. Given values are once, few, many or a class for expanded clones.

clone size	D gene	J gene	V gene	CDR3 DNA	CDR3 protein
few	TRBD1	TRBJ1-5	TRBV2	TGTGCCAGCAGTGAACAGGGGGCAAGCAATCAGCCCCAGCATTTT	CASSEQGASNQPQHF
once	TRBD2	TRBJ2-1	TRBV7-2	TGTGCCAGCAGTTATCGCTCGGGGGGTTACAATGAGCAGTTCTTC	CASSYRSGGYNEQFF
.	TRBD1	TRBJ1-1	TRBV18	TGTGCCAGCTCACCACTCATATTGACAGGGGGAACGAACACTGAAGCTTTCTTT	CASSPLILTGGTNTEAFF
.	TRBD2	TRBJ2-3	TRBV7-9	TGTGCCAGCAGCTTTGGGACTAGCGGGGGAACAGATACGCAGTATTTT	CASSFGTSGGTDTQYF
few	.	TRBJ1-2	TRBV2	TGTGCCAGCAGGCTCGGACAGAACTATGGCTACACCTTC	CASRLGQNYGYTF
.	TRBD1	TRBJ1-3	TRBV9	TGTGCCAGCAGCGTAGGGCAGGGGGCAGGAAACACCATATATTTT	CASSVGQGAGNTIYF
.	.	TRBJ1-1	TRBV27	TGTGCCAGCAGTCCACTGTTGAACACTGAAGCTTTCTTT	CASSPLLNTEAFF
.	TRBD1	TRBJ1-5	TRBV5-1	TGCGCCAGCAGTACCCTCCCTTCTTCCGGGACAGGGTATAGCAATCAGCCCCAGCATTTT	CASSTLPSSGTGYSNQPQHF
.	.	TRBJ2-2	TRBV18	TGTGCCAGCTCACCAGGGGAGACATCACTTAACACCGGGGAGCTGTTTTTT	CASSPGETSLNTGELFF
.	.	TRBJ1-1	TRBV5-1	TGCGCCAGCAGCTTGAGAGGAGGGATGAACACTGAAGCTTTCTTT	CASSLRGGMNTEAFF
.	TRBD1	TRBJ2-3	TRBV18	TGTGCCAGCTCGGAGAAGACAGGGGTCACAGATACGCAGTATTTT	CASSEKTGVTDTQYF
.	TRBD2	TRBJ2-6	TRBV19	TGTGCCAGTAGTCTTCGGGGGGTTAATTTGGAATCTGGGGCCAACGTCCTGACTTTC	CASSLRGVNLESGANVLTF
.	.	TRBJ1-4	TRBV5-1	TGCGCCAGCAGCTTGGAGCAGGGAACTAATGAAAAACTGTTTTTT	CASSLEQGTNEKLFF
few	TRBD2	TRBJ2-1	TRBV6-4	TGTGCCAGCAGTGGCGGGGGGGCGTCCTACAATGAGCAGTTCTTC	CASSGGGASYNEQFF
.	.	TRBJ1-1	TRBV18	TGTGCCAGCTCACCGAACCTCCTTAACATGAACACTGAAGCTTTCTTT	CASSPNLLNMNTEAFF
.	TRBD2	TRBJ2-3	TRBV25-1	TGTGCCAGCAGTGATTCAACTCGGACTAGGATCGGCGCAGATACGCAGTATTTT	CASSDSTRTRIGADTQYF
few	.	TRBJ1-4	TRBV28	TGTGCCAGCAGTTTCTTATTAGGCGGCGCGGAAAAACTGTTTTTT	CASSFLLGGAEKLFF
.	TRBD1	TRBJ2-7	TRBV2	TGTGCCAGCAGTTTAGACAGGGGGCAGTACTTC	CASSLDRGQYF
.	.	TRBJ1-4	TRBV18	TGTGCCAGCTCCCCGGGGACTAATGAAAAACTGTTTTTT	CASSPGTNEKLFF
.	.	TRBJ1-4	TRBV28	TGTGCCAGCAGTGCATTTGGGGCCCAAGGTGAAAAACTGTTTTTT	CASSAFGAQGEKLFF
.	TRBD1	TRBJ1-1	TRBV4-1	TGCGCCAGCAGCTACCGGACAGGGCTGAACACTGAAGCTTTCTTT	CASSYRTGLNTEAFF
few	TRBD1	TRBJ1-1	TRBV29-1	TGCAGCGTACCCGGGACAGGGATTATTAAAGCTTTCTTT	CSVPGTGIIKAFF
.	.	TRBJ1-5	TRBV15	TGTGCCACCAGCAGAGATAACAATCCCCAGCATTTT	CATSRDNNPQHF
few	TRBD1	TRBJ2-3	TRBV5-1	TGCGCCAGCAGCGCGTCGACAGGGGCGATATGGGATACGCAGTATTTT	CASSASTGAIWDTQYF
.	TRBD1	TRBJ2-5	TRBV18	TGTGCCAGCTCACCCCAGGGACAGCGAGACCAAGAGACCCAGTACTTC	CASSPQGQRDQETQYF
.	TRBD1	TRBJ1-2	TRBV19	TGTGCCAGTAGTATAGTTCGCCTACGGACAGGGTCGTATGGCTACACCTTC	CASSIVRLRTGSYGYTF
.	TRBD1	TRBJ2-2	TRBV29-1	TGCAGCGTTGAAGACGCGACAGGGTTCGCCGGGGAGCTGTTTTTT	CSVEDATGFAGELFF
.	TRBD2	TRBJ2-1	TRBV14	TGTGCCAGCAGCCAGCTGTTAGCGGGGGGAAATGAGCAGTTCTTC	CASSQLLAGGNEQFF
.	TRBD1	TRBJ1-1	TRBV12-3/TRBV12-4	TGTGCCAGCAGTCCCCCGACAGGGTGGGAAGCTTTCTTT	CASSPPTGWEAFF
.	.	TRBJ1-1	TRBV4-1	TGCGCCAGCAGCCGTGCGACAGGAGATATCACTGAAGCTTTCTTT	CASSRATGDITEAFF
.	.	TRBJ1-1	TRBV6-5	TGTGCCAGCAGCGACTGGGGACAGAACACTGAAGCTTTCTTT	CASSDWGQNTEAFF
.	.	TRBJ1-6	TRBV10-3	TGTGCCATCAGCGACAGAGTAGCGGCGGATTCACCCCTCCACTTT	CAISDRVAADSPLHF
few	TRBD1	TRBJ1-1	TRBV7-9	TGTGCCAGCAGCTTCGAGGGACAGGCTGAAGCTTTCTTT	CASSFEGQAEAFF
.	TRBD1	TRBJ2-7	TRBV29-1	TGCAGCGTTTCCGGGACAGGCAGCTCCTACGAGCAGTACTTC	CSVSGTGSSYEQYF
few	.	TRBJ1-6	TRBV2	TGTGCCAGCAGTGGTCCCCTCAGCTCCTATAATTCACCCCTCCACTTT	CASSGPLSSYNSPLHF
.	.	TRBJ2-1	TRBV11-2	TGTGCCAGCAGCCCTCGGACTGCCTACAATGAGCAGTTCTTC	CASSPRTAYNEQFF
.	.	TRBJ1-3	TRBV9	TGTGCCAGCAGCGTACTCCCTAACTCTGGAAACACCATATATTTT	CASSVLPNSGNTIYF
.	TRBD2	TRBJ2-7	TRBV2	TGTGCCAGCAAGGGGCCTAGCGGGGACTCCTACGAGCAGTACTTC	CASKGPSGDSYEQYF
.	TRBD2	TRBJ2-3	TRBV24-1	TGTGCCACTCAAGAGGGACTAGCGGGGGAGTTTAGCACAGATACGCAGTATTTT	CATQEGLAGEFSTDTQYF
.	.	TRBJ2-7	TRBV6-5	TGTGCCACCAGGCTATACTACGAGCAGTACTTC	CATRLYYEQYF
.	TRBD1	TRBJ1-6	TRBV2	TGTGCCAGCAGTGAGGGGACAGCCAGGTCACCCCTCCACTTT	CASSEGTARSPLHF
few	TRBD2	TRBJ2-7	TRBV7-2	TGTGCCAGCAGCTTCGGGCGGGGGGGATCCTACGAGCAGTACTTC	CASSFGRGGSYEQYF
once	.	TRBJ1-5	TRBV21-1	TGTGCCAGCAGCAATGGCCCCGCCCCGGAGTCCAATCAGCCCCAGCATTTT	CASSNGPAPESNQPQHF
.	TRBD1	TRBJ2-3	TRBV12-5	TGTGCTAGTGGTTCCACAAAAAGGGGGCTCTTGATAAGCACAGATACGCAGTATTTT	CASGSTKRGLLISTDTQYF
once	.	TRBJ1-1	TRBV2	TGTGCCAGCCGGACAGCTTGGGGCACTGAAGCTTTCTTT	CASRTAWGTEAFF
.	.	TRBJ1-3	TRBV28	TGTGCCAGCAGGTCCAGGAAAAGCTCTGGAAACACCATATATTTT	CASRSRKSSGNTIYF
.	TRBD2	TRBJ2-7	TRBV12-3/TRBV12-4	TGTGCCAGCAGCCCGGGACTAGATTACGAGCAGTACTTC	CASSPGLDYEQYF
.	.	TRBJ2-7	TRBV21-1	.	CASSGYFCEQYF